Included here is one T cell receptor beta chain sequence, with context. Treatment defined: about 20 received Ad26.COV2.S at low or high dose, single or two shots; 5 received placebo; per-sample allocation not given. The study sampled participants on day 63 after the first vaccine or placebo injection. Boston supplied an adult donor aged 18-55 years. The entry originates in a study of Ad26.COV2.S vaccination and SARS-CoV-2 variants. Study context: Intramuscular Ad26.COV2.S at 5x10^10 or 1x10^11 viral particles.

Data came from immunoSEQ multiplex PCR; TCRdb stores just in-frame clones and leaves some out. The data contain some 290,000 clones, around 85% of them seen just once; the ten biggest clones take up approximately 2.2%. The sequence came from a person aged 18-60 years who received the Ad26.COV2.S COVID-19 vaccine or a placebo. The input for sequencing was peripheral blood, taken in a trial of Ad26.COV2.S vaccine versus placebo.

The CDR3 loop is CASRALAGGSNEQFF. CDR3 nucleotide sequence: TGTGCCAGCAGGGCACTAGCGGGGGGATCAAATGAGCAGTTCTTC. J is TRBJ2-1 and V is TRBV2; TRBD2 matches 12 bases. The CDR3 sequence is 15 residues long. The ends lost 6 bases at V and 7 bases at J; junction bases unmatched: 7. CDR1 SNHLY and CDR2 FYNNEI come from the germline V gene.